This section outlines one T cell receptor (beta chain) sequence together with its context. Its matching antigen is unknown. This CDR3 comprises 14 residues. Germline V gene data show CDR1 as SGHRS and CDR2 as YFSETQ. V gave up 0 bases and J gave up 7 bases, with 11 bases separating them. This record belongs to a study of cytomegalovirus exposure and HLA in healthy donors. The wider study: Unique TCRs from HLA-typed donors, about 85 million of them, were held in an early data release.

Findings and limits, study-wide: Altogether, 164 TCR beta chains were recorded as cytomegalovirus-associated.

The PCR used 60 Vbeta and 13 Jbeta primers. Clones were sequenced by immunoSEQ multiplex PCR, and TCRdb holds only the in-frame ones, with some missing. Among approximately 140,000 clones listed, just under 85% were seen once. Sequencing was carried out using PBMCs. This TCR was sampled from a boy between 2 and 15 years old in good health and CMV-seronegative. V and J are TRBV5-1 and TRBJ2-4; D remains ambiguous. The CDR3 DNA sequence: TGCGCCAGCAGCTTGGGGGCGAACAATAACATTCAGTACTTC. It yields the protein CASSLGANNNIQYF.